This TCR beta chain derives from a study of T cells in localized non-small cell lung cancer. Here immunoSEQ multiplex PCR was the method, and the copy in TCRdb shows in-frame clones only, minus some. The table lists under 35,000 clones, about 80% of them singletons, with 16% in the top ten. In regard to this clone: Its target is not known.

Overall study results and limits: Adjacent lung was found to contain a median approximately 60 of the top 100 tumor clones. Patients showing higher blood T cell density tended to see longer overall survival.

The receptor was isolated from a male donor aged 60 or over with stage III squamous cell lung carcinoma. Here the sequenced sample was peripheral blood, taken before any cancer treatment.

The CDR3 reads CASSTDIPYNEQFF. CDR3 nucleotide sequence: TGTGCCAGCAGTACAGACATTCCCTACAATGAGCAGTTCTTC. The V gene is TRBV28, the J gene TRBJ2-1; D uncertain. The germline V gene encodes CDR1 MDHEN and CDR2 SYDVKM. V was trimmed by 5 bases and J by 2 bases, leaving 10 bases between them. The CDR3 extends over 14 amino acids. The full variable domain, in which reference TRBV28 and TRBJ2-1 provide the parts outside the CDR3, is DVKVTQSSRYLVKRTGEKVFLECVQDMDHENMFWYRQDPGLGLRLIYFSYDVKMKEKGDIPEGYSVSREKKERFSLILESASTNQTSMYLCASSTDIPYNEQFFGPGTRLTVL.